This section outlines one T cell receptor beta chain sequence together with its context. These data come from a study of blood T cell repertoires in COVID-19. CDR1 and CDR2 (germline): SGHKS, YYEKEE (reference sequence). The CDR3 totals 15 residues. V was clipped by 0 bases and J by 7 bases, with 14 bases between them. TCRdb keeps only in-frame clones here, not all; method: immunoSEQ multiplex PCR. The sample consists of roughly 7,900 clones, 65% to 90% of them appearing once. This TCR came from a human donor with active COVID-19. The donor label of this sample is uncertain. V and J are TRBV5-5 and TRBJ2-1; maybe TRBD2 (5 bases). The sequencing sample was made of peripheral blood. The chain's CDR3 is CASSLGRITWNEQFF. CDR3 coding DNA: TGTGCCAGCAGCTTGGGGAGGATCACGTGGAATGAGCAGTTCTTC.